The clone carrying this TCR beta chain was seen only a few times. This entry comes from a study of blood T cell repertoires in COVID-19. Background on the study: Specimens from acute and convalescent COVID-19 originated in the United States, Italy and Spain. PBMCs, B-cell-depleted T cells, or T cells were the source of the cDNA or gDNA that made up the material.

With 3 bases clipped from V and 7 bases from J, the junction kept 8 bases outside the gene matches. The CDR3 spans 15 residues. CDR1 and CDR2 from the germline V gene are SGHAT and FQNNGV. Original data processing: Using reference gene primer amplification, nucleated cell counts were estimated. Only in-frame clones appear in the TCRdb table, and some are missing; sequencing was by immunoSEQ multiplex PCR. From that table come the V and J calls and clone size; the DNA was used to work out D and trimming. Seen here are tens of thousands of clones, 80% to 90% observed once, and the top ten hold over 9%.

The chain is built from TRBV11-2 and TRBJ1-4, with 7 bases aligning to TRBD1. Sample: peripheral blood. The TCR comes from a human donor in a cohort sampled during active COVID-19. CDR3 region: CASSFRGGAGEKLFF. Written as DNA, the CDR3 is TGTGCCAGCAGCTTCCGAGGGGGCGCTGGTGAAAAACTGTTTTTT.